This TCR beta chain is from a study of regulatory T cells in long-lasting Graves disease. About the research overall: Persistent cases took antithyroid drugs over 5 years and stayed TSH receptor antibody positive.

This clonotype was observed many times. What it binds is not known. The time point: persistent/refractory GD, antithyroid drugs over 5 years with positive TRAb. Construction of the TCR library relied on RNA isolated from PBMCs. Study-wide points: Persistent Graves' disease cases displayed lower TCR diversity than newly diagnosed ones. Accuracy might have suffered from few samples.

In building TCR beta libraries, iRepertoire HTBI primers were used together with Arm-PCR of CDR3 regions. TCRdb re-derived calls from the multiplex PCR reads in MiXCR, one entry per CDR3 protein. This sample has a few hundred thousand distinct CDR3 sequences, with less than 25% found just once. The source of this sequence is a female donor with Graves disease. This specimen was peripheral blood mononuclear cells (PBMCs), taken when the disease was refractory, from a patient treated with antithyroid drugs.

The CDR3 nucleotides are TGTGCCAGCAGTCCTCCTACTAGTCTCGACGAGCAGTACTTC. This codes for CASSPPTSLDEQYF. The chain carries TRBV25-1 and TRBJ2-7, with TRBD2 as a possible D gene (5 bases). V was cut by 5 bases and J by 5 bases, with 16 bases left in between. Germline lookup yields CDR1 MGHDK and CDR2 SYGVNS. The CDR3 is 14 residues long.